The 25 T cell receptor beta chains listed next were all sequenced from one sample in a study of T cells after yellow fever vaccination. TCRdb re-derived calls from the 5' RACE reads in MiXCR, one entry per CDR3 protein. The sample consists of 150,000 or so distinct CDR3 sequences, less than 9% of them appearing once. This sample comprised CD4+ T cells sorted from PBMCs, obtained about 5 days after the first yellow fever vaccination. These receptors came from a man aged 18 to 29 who received the YFV17D yellow fever vaccine.

The V and J genes are TRBV4-3 and TRBJ1-1; D is perhaps TRBD1 (5 bases). V was trimmed by 3 bases and J by 1 base, leaving 12 bases between them. Looked up from germline, CDR1 is LGHNA and CDR2 is YSLEER. The CDR3 is 15 residues long. CDR3: CASSHLLTGNTEAFF. The CDR3 nucleotides read TGCGCCAGCAGCCATCTTCTTACAGGGAACACTGAAGCTTTCTTT.

This clonotype appeared many times. The J gene is TRBJ1-2, the V gene TRBV6-1; the D is unclear. The CDR3 is 12 amino acids. Germline lookup yields CDR1 MNHNS and CDR2 SASEGT. V was shortened by 7 bases and J by 5 bases, with 11 bases between the two germline ends. This CDR3 is CASTYAAYGYTF. CDR3 sequence (DNA): TGTGCCAGCACCTACGCGGCGTATGGCTACACCTTC.

This clonotype was found a few times. This sequence joins TRBV5-5 and TRBJ1-4; 7 nucleotides agree with TRBD1. The V segment lost 2 bases and the J segment 7 bases; nucleotides outside the gene matches: 5. The germline gives CDR1 SGHKS, CDR2 YYEKEE (reference sequence). There are 14 residues in the CDR3. The CDR3 is CASSLQGPGEKLFF. The CDR3 DNA follows: TGTGCCAGCAGCTTACAGGGGCCCGGTGAAAAACTGTTTTTT.

This clonotype was counted many times. V is TRBV7-2 and J is TRBJ2-3; D is unresolved. The CDR3 extends over 13 amino acids. The germline CDR1 and CDR2 sequences are SGHTA and FQGNSA. The V and J ends lost 0 bases and 5 bases respectively, with 6 bases between them. The CDR3 protein is CASSLAQVDTQYF. The CDR3 DNA reads as TGTGCCAGCAGCTTAGCCCAGGTAGATACGCAGTATTTT.

This clonotype appeared many times. The V call is TRBV7-2, the J call TRBJ1-2; 7 nucleotides match TRBD1. V trimming: 4 bases; J trimming: 2 bases; junction bases outside the gene matches: 7. Germline CDR1 SGHTA, CDR2 FQGNSA. The CDR3 runs 15 residues. DNA of the CDR3: TGTGCCAGCAGCTATTATCGACAGGGAAACTATGGCTACACCTTC. Translated, it gives CASSYYRQGNYGYTF.

The chain uses TRBV5-5 and TRBJ2-2; the match to TRBD1 covers 10 bases. CDR3 length: 17 amino acids. Looked up from germline, CDR1 is SGHKS and CDR2 is YYEKEE (reference sequence). The V gene end was trimmed by 4 bases and the J gene end by 0 bases; junction bases not matched to a gene: 6. DNA for the CDR3: TGTGCCAGCAGCCCGACAGGGGGCCAAGCGAACACCGGGGAGCTGTTTTTT. Amino acids: CASSPTGGQANTGELFF.

This clonotype has a count of ten or more. The chain is built from TRBV5-1 and TRBJ2-6; TRBD2 might be the D (5 bases). With 4 bases removed from V and 0 bases from J, the gap between germline ends came to 11 bases. Per germline, CDR1 SGHRS and CDR2 YFSETQ. This CDR3 comprises 16 residues. For the CDR3, the DNA is TGCGCCAGCAGCGCGGACTTTCTCTCTGGGGCCAACGTCCTGACTTTC. Translation: CASSADFLSGANVLTF.

Concerning this clonotype: A read error is possible here, since a much larger clone lies one base away. The rearrangement uses TRBV9 and TRBJ2-5; tentatively, D is TRBD1 or TRBD2 (5 bases each). The CDR3 has 15 residues. Germline-derived CDR1 and CDR2 are SGDLS and YYNGEE. Deletions cut 4 bases from V and 5 bases from J, with 18 bases between. The CDR3 is CASSPRGGPLETQYF. The CDR3 region has the DNA TGTGCCAGCAGCCCCCGGGGCGGACCGCTGGAGACCCAGTACTTC.

V usage is TRBV4-3 and J usage is TRBJ2-5; 7 nucleotides line up with TRBD2. CDR1 and CDR2 from the germline V gene are LGHNA and YSLEER. V shed 0 bases, J shed 4 bases, and the junction held 17 bases outside the gene matches. The CDR3 is 19 amino acids. In nucleotides, the CDR3 is TGCGCCAGCAGCCAAGAACTTGATTGGGGGGAGGGGATGGGAGAGACCCAGTACTTC. It specifies CASSQELDWGEGMGETQYF.

In its sample, this clonotype was seen many times. This sequence joins TRBV18 and TRBJ2-5; D gene ambiguous. The CDR3 covers 13 residues. V lost 3 bases and J lost 5, with 10 bases in between. From germline, CDR1 is KGHSH and CDR2 LQKENI. The DNA for the CDR3 is TGTGCCAGCTCACCGCGAGTGGACGAGACCCAGTACTTC. Translated: CASSPRVDETQYF.

In its sample, this clonotype was seen many times. V is TRBV28 and J is TRBJ1-2; D not certain. This CDR3 has 14 amino acids. Looked up from germline, CDR1 is MDHEN and CDR2 is SYDVKM. The V end lost 5 bases, the J end lost 3 bases, and 13 bases lay between the germline ends. The CDR3 DNA is TGTGCCAGCAGTCGACTTATTATAGACTATGGCTACACCTTC. Translating it yields CASSRLIIDYGYTF.

The V gene is TRBV10-3, the J gene TRBJ1-6; the match to TRBD1 covers 7 bases. V gave up 2 bases and J gave up 9 bases; unmatched junction bases: 4. Germline CDR1 reads ENHRY; CDR2 reads SYGVKD. This CDR3 contains 14 residues. The CDR3 region is CAISERGQSSPLHF. The CDR3 DNA sequence: TGTGCCATCAGTGAGCGGGGACAGTCTTCACCCCTCCACTTT.

This clonotype has at least ten counts. This chain joins TRBV4-3 and TRBJ2-6; no clear D gene. The length of the CDR3 is 17 residues. Deletions cut 1 base from V and 0 bases from J, with 10 bases between. Germline CDR1 LGHNA, CDR2 YSLEER. The CDR3 DNA sequence: TGCGCCAGCAGCCAAGGGCATACGGTCTCTGGGGCCAACGTCCTGACTTTC. It specifies CASSQGHTVSGANVLTF.

This rearrangement joins TRBV6-2 or TRBV6-3 to TRBJ2-2; D assignment may be TRBD1 or TRBD2 (6 bases each). Deletions cut 3 bases from V and 0 bases from J, with 26 bases between. The CDR3 has 21 amino acids. Germline V gives CDR1 MNHEY, CDR2 SVGEGT. The CDR3 sequence: CASSYYRQSLSRGANTGELFF. In DNA form, the CDR3 reads TGTGCCAGCAGTTATTACCGACAGAGCCTTTCTAGGGGGGCGAACACCGGGGAGCTGTTTTTT.

Ten or more counts support this clonotype. The chain links TRBV6-6 to TRBJ1-1, with TRBD1 matching over 9 bases. This CDR3 is 14 amino acids long. Germline V gene data show CDR1 as MNHNY and CDR2 as SVGAGI (reference sequence). V shed 4 bases, J shed 6 bases, and the junction held 6 bases outside the gene matches. The CDR3 coding sequence is TGTGCCAGCAGTTTACAGGGGGCGCTTGCTGAAGCTTTCTTT. Amino acid sequence: CASSLQGALAEAFF.

This clonotype was counted ten times or more. The chain recombines TRBV6-2 or TRBV6-3 with TRBJ1-5; D not certain. This CDR3 has 14 residues. The germline gives CDR1 MNHEY, CDR2 SVGEGT. V was trimmed by 9 bases and J by 3 bases, leaving 15 bases between them. CDR3 residues: CASSEGGHNQPQHF. In nucleotides, the CDR3 is TGTGCCAGTAGCGAGGGCGGTCACAATCAGCCCCAGCATTTT.

The sample holds one count of this clonotype. At one end the junction does not follow the germline gene, possibly because of a read error. The rearrangement links TRBV7-2 to TRBJ2-5; D may be TRBD1 (5 bases). Germline V gene lookup returns CDR1 SGHTA and CDR2 FQGNSA. The CDR3 loop spans 13 amino acids. The CDR3 nucleotides read TGTGACAGCAGCTTAGCAGGGCAAGAGACCCAGTACTTC. This codes for CDSSLAGQETQYF.

This clonotype came up many times. CDR3 region: CASSSGQGKETQYF. The CDR3 DNA follows: TGCGCCAGCAGCTCGGGACAGGGGAAAGAGACCCAGTACTTC. The chain uses TRBV5-1 and TRBJ2-5; 10 nucleotides agree with TRBD1. The CDR3 totals 14 residues. The V segment lost 3 bases and the J segment 3 bases; nucleotides outside the gene matches: 2. The germline gives CDR1 SGHRS, CDR2 YFSETQ.

This clonotype was recorded many times. V usage is TRBV27 and J usage is TRBJ1-4, with D unclear. The germline V gene encodes CDR1 MNHEY and CDR2 SMNVEV (reference sequence). With 4 bases removed from V and 2 bases from J, the gap between germline ends came to 5 bases. The CDR3 is 13 residues long. The CDR3 region is CASSYQTNEKLFF. The CDR3 coding sequence is TGTGCCAGCAGTTACCAGACTAATGAAAAACTGTTTTTT.

This clonotype came up a few times. V gene TRBV7-2 combines with J gene TRBJ2-5; TRBD1 might be the D (6 bases). Looked up from germline, CDR1 is SGHTA and CDR2 is FQGNSA. The V end was cut by 1 base, the J end by 1 base, with 7 bases between. The CDR3 runs to 14 residues. CDR3 nucleotides: TGTGCCAGCAGCTTAGTCAGGGGCCAAGAGACCCAGTACTTC. This translates into CASSLVRGQETQYF.

There are a few counts of this clonotype. The chain employs TRBV12-3 or TRBV12-4 and TRBJ1-2; no firm D call. Trimming took 3 bases from V and 3 from J, leaving 11 bases between them. The length of the CDR3 is 14 residues. CDR3 amino acids: CASSFLGQYYGYTF. CDR3 in DNA: TGTGCCAGCAGTTTTCTCGGGCAGTACTATGGCTACACCTTC.

This clonotype was observed at least ten times. The chain couples TRBV6-5 to TRBJ1-1; D is ambiguous. Trimming stripped 2 bases from V and 3 bases from J, with 10 bases between. The CDR3 has 14 amino acids. Germline CDR1 reads MNHEY; CDR2 reads SVGAGI. The CDR3 protein is CASSYGDGYTEAFF. The CDR3 DNA follows: TGTGCCAGCAGTTACGGAGACGGATACACTGAAGCTTTCTTT.

This clonotype showed up many times. This chain uses TRBV20-1 with TRBJ2-5, with 7 bases that match TRBD2. CDR1 and CDR2 from the germline V gene are DFQATT and SNEGSKA (reference sequence). CDR3 length equals 15 residues. V was pared by 5 bases and J by 1 base, with 10 bases of the junction left unmatched. CDR3 DNA sequence: TGCAGTGCTGAAAGAGGGGCTAGCGGCCAAGAGACCCAGTACTTC. Translation gives CSAERGASGQETQYF.

The table lists this clonotype with many counts. The rearrangement links TRBV24-1 to TRBJ2-3; D is undetermined. The CDR3 sequence is 11 residues long. V was cut by 7 bases and J by 3 bases, with 4 bases left in between. From germline, CDR1 is KGHDR and CDR2 SFDVKD. The CDR3 DNA is TGTGCCACCAGAGGTACAGATACGCAGTATTTT. Protein sequence: CATRGTDTQYF.

This clonotype was observed many times. The rearrangement uses TRBV24-1 and TRBJ2-3, with D perhaps matching TRBD2 (6 bases). The CDR3 is 13 residues long. Trimming shortened V by 2 bases and J by 5 bases, and 7 bases separated the two germline ends. Germline CDR1 and CDR2: KGHDR and SFDVKD. This CDR3 is CATSDWREDTQYF. The CDR3 DNA sequence: TGTGCCACCAGTGATTGGAGGGAAGATACGCAGTATTTT.